Many counts were recorded for the clone carrying this T cell receptor beta chain. What it recognizes is unknown. Using its own MiXCR run on the 5' RACE reads, TCRdb lists one record per CDR3 protein. The data show over 35,000 distinct CDR3 sequences, over 2% seen once. These data come from a study of neurological immune-mediated disorders. Study conclusions and caveats: Patients with HTLV-1-associated myelopathy had the highest level of TCR clonal expansion, whereas patients with multiple sclerosis had the lowest level, falling beneath the level found in healthy controls.

V dropped 4 bases and J dropped 2 bases, with 12 bases sitting between them. This CDR3 contains 14 residues. Germline values: CDR1 MNHNY, CDR2 SVGAGI (reference sequence). The chain employs TRBV6-6 and TRBJ2-7; a weak D match, TRBD1 (6 bases). Sequenced: PBMCs. This receptor was obtained from a man in his forties or fifties with multiple sclerosis. DNA of the CDR3: TGTGCCAGCAGTTCCGGGACACCTACCTACGAGCAGTACTTC. Protein: CASSSGTPTYEQYF.